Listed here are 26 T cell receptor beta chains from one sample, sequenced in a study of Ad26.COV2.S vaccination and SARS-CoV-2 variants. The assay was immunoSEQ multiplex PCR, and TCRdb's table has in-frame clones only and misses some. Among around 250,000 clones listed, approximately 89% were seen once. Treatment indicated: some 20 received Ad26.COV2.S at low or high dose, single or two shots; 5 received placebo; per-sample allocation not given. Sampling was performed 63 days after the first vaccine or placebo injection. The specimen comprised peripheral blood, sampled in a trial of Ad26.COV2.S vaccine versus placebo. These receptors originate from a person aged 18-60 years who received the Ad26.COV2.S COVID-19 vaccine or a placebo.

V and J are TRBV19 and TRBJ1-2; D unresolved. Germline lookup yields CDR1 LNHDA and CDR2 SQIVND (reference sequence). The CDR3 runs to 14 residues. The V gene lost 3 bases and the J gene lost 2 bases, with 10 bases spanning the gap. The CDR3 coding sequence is TGTGCCAGTAGTATGACGCACGGGAACTATGGCTACACCTTC. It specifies CASSMTHGNYGYTF.

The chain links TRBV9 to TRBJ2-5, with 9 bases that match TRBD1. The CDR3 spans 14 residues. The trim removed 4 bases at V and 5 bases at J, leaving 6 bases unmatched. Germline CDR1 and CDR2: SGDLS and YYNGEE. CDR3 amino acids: CASSITGGMETQYF. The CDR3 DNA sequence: TGTGCCAGCAGCATTACAGGGGGCATGGAGACCCAGTACTTC.

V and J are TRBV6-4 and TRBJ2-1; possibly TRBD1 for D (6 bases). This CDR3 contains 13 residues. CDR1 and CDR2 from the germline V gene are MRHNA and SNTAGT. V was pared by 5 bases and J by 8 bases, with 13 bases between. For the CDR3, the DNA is TGTGCCAGCAGTCAAGGGGGTGGGGATGAGCAGTTCTTC. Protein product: CASSQGGGDEQFF.

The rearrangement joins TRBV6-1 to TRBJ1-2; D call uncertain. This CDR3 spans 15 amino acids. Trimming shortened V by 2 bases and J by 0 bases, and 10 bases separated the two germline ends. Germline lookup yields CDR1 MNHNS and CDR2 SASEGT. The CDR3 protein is CASSEPGRANYGYTF. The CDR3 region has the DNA TGTGCCAGCAGTGAACCCGGGCGCGCTAACTATGGCTACACCTTC.

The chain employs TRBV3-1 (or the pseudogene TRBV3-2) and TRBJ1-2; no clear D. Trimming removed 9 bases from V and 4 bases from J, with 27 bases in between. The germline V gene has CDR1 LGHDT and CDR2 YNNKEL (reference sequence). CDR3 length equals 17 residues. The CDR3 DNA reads TGTGCCAGTAAGACCAGGCGTCGTCCTATAAAAAGCTATGGCTACACCTTC. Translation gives CASKTRRRPIKSYGYTF.

The CDR3 loop reads CASSDSYTPNFRDGWAFF. The DNA for the CDR3 is TGTGCCAGCAGTGACTCGTATACCCCTAATTTCAGGGATGGTTGGGCTTTCTTT. This chain connects TRBV6-4 to TRBJ1-1, with TRBD1 as a possible D gene (5 bases). V was clipped by 0 bases and J by 11 bases, with 28 bases between them. This CDR3 contains 18 residues. Germline V gene lookup returns CDR1 MRHNA and CDR2 SNTAGT.

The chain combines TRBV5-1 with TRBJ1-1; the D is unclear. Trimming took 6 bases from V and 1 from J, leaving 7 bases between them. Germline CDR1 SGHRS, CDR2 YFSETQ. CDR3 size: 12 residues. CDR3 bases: TGCGCCAGCAAACGTGGGAACACTGAAGCTTTCTTT. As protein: CASKRGNTEAFF.

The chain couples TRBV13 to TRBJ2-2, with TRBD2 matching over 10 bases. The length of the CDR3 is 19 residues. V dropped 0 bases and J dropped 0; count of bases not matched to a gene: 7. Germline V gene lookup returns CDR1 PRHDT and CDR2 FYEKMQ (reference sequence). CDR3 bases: TGTGCCAGCAGCTTAGGCTGGACTAGCGGAGGGACGAACACCGGGGAGCTGTTTTTT. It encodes CASSLGWTSGGTNTGELFF.

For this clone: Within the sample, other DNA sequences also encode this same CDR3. Here the CDR3 DNA reads TGTGCCAGCAGCCAAGTAGCAGGCAATCAGCCCCAGCATTTT. It encodes CASSQVAGNQPQHF. This rearrangement joins TRBV3-1 (or the pseudogene TRBV3-2) to TRBJ1-5; no clear D. The CDR3 has 14 amino acids. CDR1 is LGHDT, CDR2 YNNKEL, per germline (reference sequence). V gave up 1 base and J gave up 2 bases, with 6 bases separating them.

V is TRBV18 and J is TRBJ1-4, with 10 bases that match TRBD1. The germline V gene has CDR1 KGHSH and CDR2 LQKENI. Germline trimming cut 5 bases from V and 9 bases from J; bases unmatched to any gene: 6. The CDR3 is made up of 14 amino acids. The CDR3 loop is CASSSTGGIQKLFF. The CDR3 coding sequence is TGTGCCAGCTCATCGACAGGGGGCATTCAAAAACTGTTTTTT.

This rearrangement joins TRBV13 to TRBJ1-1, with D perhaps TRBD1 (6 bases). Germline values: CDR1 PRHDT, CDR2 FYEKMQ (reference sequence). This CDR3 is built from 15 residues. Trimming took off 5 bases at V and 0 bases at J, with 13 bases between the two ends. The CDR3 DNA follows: TGTGCCAGCAGCCCCGGACAGTACATGAACACTGAAGCTTTCTTT. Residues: CASSPGQYMNTEAFF.

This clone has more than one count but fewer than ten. CDR3 sequence reads: CASSQLAAGSGNTIYF. DNA for the CDR3: TGCGCCAGCAGCCAGCTCGCGGCGGGGAGTGGAAACACCATATATTTT. The genes are TRBV4-1 and TRBJ1-3; unclear D gene. The CDR3 length is 16 residues. The V end lost 3 bases, the J end lost 3 bases, and 15 bases lay between the germline ends. CDR1 and CDR2 (germline): MGHRA, YSYEKL.

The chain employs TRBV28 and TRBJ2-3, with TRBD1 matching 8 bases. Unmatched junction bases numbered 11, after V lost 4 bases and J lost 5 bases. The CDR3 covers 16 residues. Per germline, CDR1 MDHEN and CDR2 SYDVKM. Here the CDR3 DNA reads TGTGCCAGCAGTTCGTCGCGCAGGGGGCGAAAAGATACGCAGTATTTT. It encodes CASSSSRRGRKDTQYF.

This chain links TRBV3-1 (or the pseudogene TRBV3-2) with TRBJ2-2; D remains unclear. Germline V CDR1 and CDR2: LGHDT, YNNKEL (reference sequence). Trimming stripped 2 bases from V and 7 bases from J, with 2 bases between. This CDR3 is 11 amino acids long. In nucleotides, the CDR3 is TGTGCCAGCAGCCAACTCGGGGAGCTGTTTTTT. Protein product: CASSQLGELFF.

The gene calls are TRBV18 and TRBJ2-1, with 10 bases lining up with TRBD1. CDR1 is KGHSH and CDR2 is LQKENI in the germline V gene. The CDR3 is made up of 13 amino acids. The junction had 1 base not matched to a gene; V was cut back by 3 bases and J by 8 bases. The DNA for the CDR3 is TGTGCCAGCTCACCCGGGACAGGGGATGAGCAGTTCTTC. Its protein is CASSPGTGDEQFF.

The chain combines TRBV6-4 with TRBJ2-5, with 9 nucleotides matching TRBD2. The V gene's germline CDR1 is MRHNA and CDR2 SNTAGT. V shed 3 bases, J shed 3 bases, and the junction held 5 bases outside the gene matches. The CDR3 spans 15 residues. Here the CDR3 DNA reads TGTGCCAGCAGTGAATTAGCGGGAGCGGAAGAGACCCAGTACTTC. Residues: CASSELAGAEETQYF.

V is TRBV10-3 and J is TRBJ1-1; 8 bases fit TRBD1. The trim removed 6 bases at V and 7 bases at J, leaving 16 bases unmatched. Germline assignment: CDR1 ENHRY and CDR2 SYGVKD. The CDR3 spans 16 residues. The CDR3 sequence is CAIRQNQGQGDVEAFF. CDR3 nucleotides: TGTGCCATCAGACAGAACCAAGGACAGGGAGACGTTGAAGCTTTCTTT.

This CDR3 reads CASSGSDLSSYNEQFF. CDR3 coding DNA: TGCGCCAGCAGTGGATCCGATTTAAGCTCCTACAATGAGCAGTTCTTC. V and J are TRBV10-1 and TRBJ2-1; no reliable D call. The CDR3 totals 16 residues. CDR1 and CDR2 (germline): WNHNN, SYGVQD (reference sequence). Trimming left V 4 bases short and J 0 bases short, with 13 bases between.

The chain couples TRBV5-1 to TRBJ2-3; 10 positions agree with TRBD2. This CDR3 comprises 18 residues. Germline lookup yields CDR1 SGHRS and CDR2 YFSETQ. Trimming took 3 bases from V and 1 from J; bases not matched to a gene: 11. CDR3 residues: CASSSYVGLARGTDTQYF. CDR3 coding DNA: TGCGCCAGCAGCTCGTATGTGGGACTAGCGAGAGGCACAGATACGCAGTATTTT.

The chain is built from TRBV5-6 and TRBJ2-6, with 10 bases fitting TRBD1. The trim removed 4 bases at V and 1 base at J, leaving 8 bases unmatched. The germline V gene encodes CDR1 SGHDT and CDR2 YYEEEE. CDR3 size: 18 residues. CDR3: CASSPGTGVSSGANVLTF. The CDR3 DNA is TGTGCCAGCAGCCCGGGGACAGGGGTTAGTTCTGGGGCCAACGTCCTGACTTTC. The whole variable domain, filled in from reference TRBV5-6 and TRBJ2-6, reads DAGVTQSPTHLIKTRGQQVTLRCSPKSGHDTVSWYQQALGQGPQFIFQYYEEEERQRGNFPDRFSGHQFPNYSSELNVNALLLGDSALYLCASSPGTGVSSGANVLTFGAGSRLTVL.

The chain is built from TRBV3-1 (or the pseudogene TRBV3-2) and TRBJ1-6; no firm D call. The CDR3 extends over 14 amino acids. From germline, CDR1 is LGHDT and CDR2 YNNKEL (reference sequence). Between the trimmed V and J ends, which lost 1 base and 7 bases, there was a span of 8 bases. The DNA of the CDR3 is TGTGCCAGCAGCCAAGGGCAGCTCAATTCACCCCTCCACTTT. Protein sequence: CASSQGQLNSPLHF.

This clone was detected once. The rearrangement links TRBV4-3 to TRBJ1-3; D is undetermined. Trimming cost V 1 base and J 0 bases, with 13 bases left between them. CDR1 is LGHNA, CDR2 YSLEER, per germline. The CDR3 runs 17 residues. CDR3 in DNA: TGCGCCAGCAGCCAAGGGCAGGCGCCGAGCTCTGGAAACACCATATATTTT. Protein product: CASSQGQAPSSGNTIYF.

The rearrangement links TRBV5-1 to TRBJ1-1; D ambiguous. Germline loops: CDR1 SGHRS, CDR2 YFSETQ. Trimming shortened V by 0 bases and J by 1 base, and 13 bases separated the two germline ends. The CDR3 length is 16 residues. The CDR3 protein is CASSLAPSSGNTEAFF. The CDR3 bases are TGCGCCAGCAGCTTGGCCCCCTCTTCCGGGAACACTGAAGCTTTCTTT.

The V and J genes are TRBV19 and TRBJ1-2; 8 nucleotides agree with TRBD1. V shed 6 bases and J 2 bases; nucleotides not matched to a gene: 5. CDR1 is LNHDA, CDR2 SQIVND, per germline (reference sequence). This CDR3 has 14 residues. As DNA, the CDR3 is TGTGCCAGTAGGCGGACAGGGATAAACTATGGCTACACCTTC. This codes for CASRRTGINYGYTF.

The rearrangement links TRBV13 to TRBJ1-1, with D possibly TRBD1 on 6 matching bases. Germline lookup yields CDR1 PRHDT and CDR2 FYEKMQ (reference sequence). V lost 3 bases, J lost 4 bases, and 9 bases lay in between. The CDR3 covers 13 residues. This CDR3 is CASSFTGFTEAFF. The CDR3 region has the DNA TGTGCCAGCAGCTTTACAGGGTTCACTGAAGCTTTCTTT.

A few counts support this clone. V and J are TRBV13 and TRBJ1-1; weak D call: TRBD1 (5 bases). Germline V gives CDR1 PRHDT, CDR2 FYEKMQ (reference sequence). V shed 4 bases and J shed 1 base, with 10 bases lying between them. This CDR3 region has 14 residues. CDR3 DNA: TGTGCCAGCAGCTCGGGACCGACGAACACTGAAGCTTTCTTT. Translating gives CASSSGPTNTEAFF.